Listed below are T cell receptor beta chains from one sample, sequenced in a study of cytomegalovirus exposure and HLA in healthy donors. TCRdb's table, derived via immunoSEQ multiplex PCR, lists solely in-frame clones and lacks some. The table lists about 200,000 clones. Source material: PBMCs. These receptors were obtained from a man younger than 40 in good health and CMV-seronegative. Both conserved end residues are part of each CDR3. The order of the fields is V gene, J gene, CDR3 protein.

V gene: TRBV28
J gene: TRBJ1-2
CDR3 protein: CATTGDYYGYTF

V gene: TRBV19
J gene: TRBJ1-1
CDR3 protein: CASSPIDRANTEAFF

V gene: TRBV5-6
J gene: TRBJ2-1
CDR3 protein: CASSLGSGNEQFF

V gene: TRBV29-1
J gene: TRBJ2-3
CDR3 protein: CSVEDLTELTDTQYF

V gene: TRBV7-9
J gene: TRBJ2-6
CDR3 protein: CASSLGSYGVANVLTF

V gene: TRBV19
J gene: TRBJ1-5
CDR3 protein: CASSTHGQGVNQPQHF

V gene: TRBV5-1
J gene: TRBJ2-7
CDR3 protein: CASSLVAGEGYEQYF

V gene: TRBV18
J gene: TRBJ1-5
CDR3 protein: CASSPPSGQGSNQPQHF

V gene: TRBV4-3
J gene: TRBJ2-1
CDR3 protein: CASSQDSLYNEQFF

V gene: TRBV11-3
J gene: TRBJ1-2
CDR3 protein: CASSTSSTGLPHGYTF

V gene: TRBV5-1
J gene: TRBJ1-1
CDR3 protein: CASSRGGVNTEAFF

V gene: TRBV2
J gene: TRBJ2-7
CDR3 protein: CASRAGGVYEQYF

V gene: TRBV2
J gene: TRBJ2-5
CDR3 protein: CASSGREVQETQYF

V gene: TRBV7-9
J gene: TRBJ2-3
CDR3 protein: CASSSNRGPGTDTQYF

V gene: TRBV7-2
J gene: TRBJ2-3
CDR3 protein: CASSSRGGGVGTDTQYF

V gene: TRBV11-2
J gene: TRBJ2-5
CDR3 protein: CASSLVAGSETQYF

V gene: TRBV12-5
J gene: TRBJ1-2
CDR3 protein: CASGLLSGGLNYGYTF

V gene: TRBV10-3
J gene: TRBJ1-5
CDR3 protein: CAISDYRDNNQPQHF

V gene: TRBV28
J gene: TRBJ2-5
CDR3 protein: CASSLWFPGAAETQYF

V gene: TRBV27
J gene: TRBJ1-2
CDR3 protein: CASSSAVVGAWYGYTF

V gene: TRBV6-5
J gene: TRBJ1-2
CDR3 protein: CASSLRGPVYGYTF

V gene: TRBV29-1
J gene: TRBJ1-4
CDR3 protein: CSVGHRGLDEKLFF

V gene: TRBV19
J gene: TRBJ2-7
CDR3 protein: CASSQLAGVAYEQYF

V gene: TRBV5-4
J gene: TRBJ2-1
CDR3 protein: CASSLPQTGSEQFF

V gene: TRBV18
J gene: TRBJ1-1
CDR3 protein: CASSQTTGRSEAFF

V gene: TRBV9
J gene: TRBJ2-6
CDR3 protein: CASLGGGHSGANVLTF

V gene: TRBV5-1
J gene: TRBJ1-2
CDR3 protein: CASSLAEPRAGGGYTF

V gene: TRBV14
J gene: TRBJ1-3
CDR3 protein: CASSQEEGAETSGNTIYF

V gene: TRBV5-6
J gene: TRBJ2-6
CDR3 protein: CASSPGQIYSGANVLTF

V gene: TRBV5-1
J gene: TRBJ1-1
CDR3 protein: CASSLSTVINTEAFF

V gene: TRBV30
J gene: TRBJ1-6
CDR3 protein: CAWSVRSYNSPLHF

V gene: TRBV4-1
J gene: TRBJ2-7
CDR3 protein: CASSQDRDRYSYEQYF

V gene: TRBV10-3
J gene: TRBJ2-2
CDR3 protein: CAISEEGGRRTGELFF

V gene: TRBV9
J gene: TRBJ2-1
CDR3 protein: CASSVSGGGAYNEQFF

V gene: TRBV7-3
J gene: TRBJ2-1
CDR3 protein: CASSPGLAGGNEQFF

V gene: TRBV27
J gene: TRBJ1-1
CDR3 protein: CASKGTGTGENSEAFF

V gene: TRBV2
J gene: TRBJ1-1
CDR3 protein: CASSEGGAGTEAFF

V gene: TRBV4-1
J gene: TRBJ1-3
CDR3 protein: CASSQDWETGNTIYF

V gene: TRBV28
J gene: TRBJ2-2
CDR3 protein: CASSSWAGGGTGELFF

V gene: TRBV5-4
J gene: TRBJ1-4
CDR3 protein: CASSLAQGMRRTEKLFF

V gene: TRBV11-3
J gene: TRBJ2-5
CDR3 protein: CASSLQGAKTQYF

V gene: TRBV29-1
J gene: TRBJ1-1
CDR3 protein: CSVGDRGFTAFF

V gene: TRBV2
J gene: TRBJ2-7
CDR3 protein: CASNHGVSYEQYF

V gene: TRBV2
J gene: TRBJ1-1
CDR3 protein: CASSETGGGTEAFF